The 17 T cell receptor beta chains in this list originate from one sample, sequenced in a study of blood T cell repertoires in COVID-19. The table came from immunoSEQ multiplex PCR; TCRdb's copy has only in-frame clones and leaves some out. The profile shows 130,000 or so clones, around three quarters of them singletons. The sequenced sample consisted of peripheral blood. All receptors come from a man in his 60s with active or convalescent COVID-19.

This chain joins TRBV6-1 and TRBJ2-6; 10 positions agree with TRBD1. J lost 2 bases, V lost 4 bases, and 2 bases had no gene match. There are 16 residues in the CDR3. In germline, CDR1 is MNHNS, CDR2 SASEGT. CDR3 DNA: TGTGCCAGCAGTGCCGGGACAGGGGCTGGGGCCAACGTCCTGACTTTC. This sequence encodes CASSAGTGAGANVLTF.

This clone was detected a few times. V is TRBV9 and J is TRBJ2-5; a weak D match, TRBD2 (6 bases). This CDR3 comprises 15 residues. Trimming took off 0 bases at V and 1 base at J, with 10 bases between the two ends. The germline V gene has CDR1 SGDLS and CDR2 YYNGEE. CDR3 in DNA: TGTGCCAGCAGCGTAGGGGGACTTCCCCAAGAGACCCAGTACTTC. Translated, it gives CASSVGGLPQETQYF.

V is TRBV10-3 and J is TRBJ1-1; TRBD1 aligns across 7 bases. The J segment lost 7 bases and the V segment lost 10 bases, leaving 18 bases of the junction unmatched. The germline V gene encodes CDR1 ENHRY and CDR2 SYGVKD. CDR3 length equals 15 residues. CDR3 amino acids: CATAHHMTGHIEAFF. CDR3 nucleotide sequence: TGTGCCACCGCCCATCATATGACAGGGCATATTGAAGCTTTCTTT.

The CDR3 sequence: CASSEKTGANNSPLHF. The CDR3, as DNA: TGCGCCAGCAGTGAAAAGACAGGGGCGAATAATTCACCCCTCCACTTT. The V call is TRBV10-2, the J call TRBJ1-6, with 8 bases fitting TRBD1. Unmatched junction bases numbered 6, after V lost 3 bases and J lost 5 bases. The CDR3 has 16 residues. From germline, CDR1 is WSHSY and CDR2 SAAADI.

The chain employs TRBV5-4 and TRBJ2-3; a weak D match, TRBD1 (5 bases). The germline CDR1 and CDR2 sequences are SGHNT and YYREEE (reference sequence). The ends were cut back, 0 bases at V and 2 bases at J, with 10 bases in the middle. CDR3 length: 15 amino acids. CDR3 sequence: CASSLARAYTDTQYF. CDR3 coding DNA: TGTGCCAGCAGCTTGGCCAGGGCCTACACAGATACGCAGTATTTT.

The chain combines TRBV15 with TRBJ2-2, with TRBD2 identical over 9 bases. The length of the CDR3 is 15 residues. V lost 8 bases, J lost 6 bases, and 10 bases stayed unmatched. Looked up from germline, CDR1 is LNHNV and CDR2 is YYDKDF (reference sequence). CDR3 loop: CATVPGLAYSGELFF. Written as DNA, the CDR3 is TGTGCCACCGTACCGGGACTAGCTTACTCCGGGGAGCTGTTTTTT.

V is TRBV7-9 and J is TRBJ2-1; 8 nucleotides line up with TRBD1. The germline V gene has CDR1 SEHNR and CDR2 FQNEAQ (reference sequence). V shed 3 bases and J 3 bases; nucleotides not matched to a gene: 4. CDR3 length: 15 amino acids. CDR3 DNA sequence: TGTGCCAGCAGCTTCCGACAGGGGATCTACAATGAGCAGTTCTTC. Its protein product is CASSFRQGIYNEQFF.

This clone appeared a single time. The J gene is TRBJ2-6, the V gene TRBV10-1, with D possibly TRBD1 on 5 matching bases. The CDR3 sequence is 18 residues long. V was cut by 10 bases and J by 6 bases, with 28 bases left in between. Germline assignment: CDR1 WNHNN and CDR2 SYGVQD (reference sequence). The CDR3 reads CANPSGDSASPTANVLTF. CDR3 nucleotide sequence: TGCGCCAACCCCTCAGGAGACAGCGCCTCTCCGACGGCCAACGTCCTGACTTTC.

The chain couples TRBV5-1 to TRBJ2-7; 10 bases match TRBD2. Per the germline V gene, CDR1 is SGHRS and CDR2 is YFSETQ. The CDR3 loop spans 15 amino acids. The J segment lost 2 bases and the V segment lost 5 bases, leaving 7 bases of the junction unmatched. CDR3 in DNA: TGCGCCAGCAGTTTCACTAGCGGGGTGACCTACGAGCAGTACTTC. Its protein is CASSFTSGVTYEQYF.

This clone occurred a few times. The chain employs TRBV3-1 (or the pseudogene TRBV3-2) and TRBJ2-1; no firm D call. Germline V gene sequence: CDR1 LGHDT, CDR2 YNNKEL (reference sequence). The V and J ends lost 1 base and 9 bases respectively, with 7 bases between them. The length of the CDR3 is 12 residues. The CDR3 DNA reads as TGTGCCAGCAGCCAAGTTGAGGTTGAGCAGTTCTTC. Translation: CASSQVEVEQFF.

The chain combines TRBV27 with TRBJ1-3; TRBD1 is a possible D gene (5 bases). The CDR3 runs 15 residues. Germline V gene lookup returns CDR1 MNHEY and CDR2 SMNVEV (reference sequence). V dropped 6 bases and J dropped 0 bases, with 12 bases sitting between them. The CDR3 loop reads CASRGLSSSGNTIYF. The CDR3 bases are TGTGCCAGCAGGGGACTTTCGAGCTCTGGAAACACCATATATTTT.

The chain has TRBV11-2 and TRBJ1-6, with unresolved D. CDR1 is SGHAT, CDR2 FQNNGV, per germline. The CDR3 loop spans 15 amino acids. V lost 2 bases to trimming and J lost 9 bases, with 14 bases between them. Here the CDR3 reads CASSLSRTGTSPLHF. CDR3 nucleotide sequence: TGTGCCAGCAGCTTAAGCCGGACGGGAACTTCACCCCTCCACTTT.

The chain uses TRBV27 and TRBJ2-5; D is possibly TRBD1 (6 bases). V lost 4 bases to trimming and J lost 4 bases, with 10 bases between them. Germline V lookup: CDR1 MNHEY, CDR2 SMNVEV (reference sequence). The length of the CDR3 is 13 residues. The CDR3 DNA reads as TGTGCCAGCAGTTCCAGGGGCGGAGAGACCCAGTACTTC. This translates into CASSSRGGETQYF.

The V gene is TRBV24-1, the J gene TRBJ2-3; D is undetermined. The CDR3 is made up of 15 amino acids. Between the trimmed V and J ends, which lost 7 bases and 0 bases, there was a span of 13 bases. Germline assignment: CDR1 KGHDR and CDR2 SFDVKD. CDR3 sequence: CATSQEITSTDTQYF. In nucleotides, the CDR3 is TGTGCCACCAGCCAAGAGATAACTAGCACAGATACGCAGTATTTT.

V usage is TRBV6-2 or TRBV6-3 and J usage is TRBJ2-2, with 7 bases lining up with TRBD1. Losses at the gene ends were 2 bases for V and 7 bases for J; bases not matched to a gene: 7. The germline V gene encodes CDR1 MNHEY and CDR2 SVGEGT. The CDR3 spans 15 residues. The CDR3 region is CASSYGQGVGGELFF. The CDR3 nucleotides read TGTGCCAGCAGTTACGGGCAGGGGGTCGGCGGGGAGCTGTTTTTT.

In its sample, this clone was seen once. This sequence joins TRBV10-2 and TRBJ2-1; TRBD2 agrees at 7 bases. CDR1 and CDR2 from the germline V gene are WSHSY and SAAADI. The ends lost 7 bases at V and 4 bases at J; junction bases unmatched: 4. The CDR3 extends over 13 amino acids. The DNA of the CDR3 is TGCGCCAGCACGGGAGGAACTTACAATGAGCAGTTCTTC. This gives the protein CASTGGTYNEQFF.

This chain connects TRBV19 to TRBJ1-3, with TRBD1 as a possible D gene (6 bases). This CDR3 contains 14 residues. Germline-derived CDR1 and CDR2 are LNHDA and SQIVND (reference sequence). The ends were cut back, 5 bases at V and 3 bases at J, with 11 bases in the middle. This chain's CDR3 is CASSRDIGGNTIYF. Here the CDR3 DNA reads TGTGCCAGTAGTCGGGACATAGGTGGAAACACCATATATTTT.